This TCR beta chain was captured by sequencing in a study of T cell changes during pregnancy in multiple sclerosis. This CDR3 has 15 amino acids. Germline loops: CDR1 MDHEN, CDR2 SYDVKM. Trimming removed 3 bases from V and 2 bases from J; junction bases left unmatched: 6. This clone was seen just once. TCRdb's copy holds only in-frame clones and misses some; the assay was immunoSEQ multiplex PCR. Seen here are about 81,000 clones, about 93% observed once, and the top ten hold under 1.5%. The sequenced sample was peripheral blood, obtained in the third trimester of pregnancy. The clonotype comes from a female donor in good health, enrolled as a control in a pregnancy study. V and J are TRBV28 and TRBJ2-7; 8 bases are shared with TRBD1. CDR3 sequence (DNA): TGTGCCAGCAGTTTCGGAGCAGGGGGCGCCTACGAGCAGTACTTC. Encoded protein: CASSFGAGGAYEQYF.